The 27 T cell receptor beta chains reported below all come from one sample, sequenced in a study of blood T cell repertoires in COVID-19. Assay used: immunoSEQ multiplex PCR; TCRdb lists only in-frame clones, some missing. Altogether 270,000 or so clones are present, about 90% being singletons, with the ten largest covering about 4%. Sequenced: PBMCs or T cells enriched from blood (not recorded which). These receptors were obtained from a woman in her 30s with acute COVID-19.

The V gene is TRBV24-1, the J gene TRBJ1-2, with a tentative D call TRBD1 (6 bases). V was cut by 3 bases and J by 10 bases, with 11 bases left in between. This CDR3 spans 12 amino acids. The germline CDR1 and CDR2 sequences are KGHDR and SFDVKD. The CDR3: CATSDTGWDYTF. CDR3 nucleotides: TGTGCCACCAGTGATACAGGGTGGGACTACACCTTC.

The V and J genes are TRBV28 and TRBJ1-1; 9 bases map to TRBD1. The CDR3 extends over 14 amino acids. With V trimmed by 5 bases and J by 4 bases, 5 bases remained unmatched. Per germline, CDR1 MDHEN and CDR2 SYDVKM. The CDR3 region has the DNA TGTGCCAGCAGTCGGGACAGGGAGATCACTGAAGCTTTCTTT. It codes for CASSRDREITEAFF. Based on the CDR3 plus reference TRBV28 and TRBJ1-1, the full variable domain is DVKVTQSSRYLVKRTGEKVFLECVQDMDHENMFWYRQDPGLGLRLIYFSYDVKMKEKGDIPEGYSVSREKKERFSLILESASTNQTSMYLCASSRDREITEAFFGQGTRLTVV.

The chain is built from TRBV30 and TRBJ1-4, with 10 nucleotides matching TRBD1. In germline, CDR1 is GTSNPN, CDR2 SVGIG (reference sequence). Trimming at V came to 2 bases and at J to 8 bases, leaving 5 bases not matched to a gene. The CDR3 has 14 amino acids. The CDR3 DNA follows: TGTGCCTGGAGTCGTGGACAGGGGGTAGAAAAACTGTTTTTT. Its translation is CAWSRGQGVEKLFF. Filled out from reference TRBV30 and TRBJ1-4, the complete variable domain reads SQTIHQWPATLVQPVGSPLSLECTVEGTSNPNLYWYRQAAGRGLQLLFYSVGIGQISSEVPQNLSASRPQDRQFILSSKKLLLSDSGFYLCAWSRGQGVEKLFFGSGTQLSVL.

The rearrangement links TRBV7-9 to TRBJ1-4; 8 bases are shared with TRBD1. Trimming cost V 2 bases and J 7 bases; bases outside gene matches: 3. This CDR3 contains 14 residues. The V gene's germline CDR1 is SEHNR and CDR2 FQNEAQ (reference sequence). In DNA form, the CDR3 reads TGTGCCAGCAGCTTACCACAGGGGGGTGAAAAACTGTTTTTT. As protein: CASSLPQGGEKLFF. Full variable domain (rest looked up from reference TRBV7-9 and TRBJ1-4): DTGVSQNPRHKITKRGQNVTFRCDPISEHNRLYWYRQTLGQGPEFLTYFQNEAQLEKSRLLSDRFSAERPKGSFSTLEIQRTEQGDSAMYLCASSLPQGGEKLFFGSGTQLSVL.

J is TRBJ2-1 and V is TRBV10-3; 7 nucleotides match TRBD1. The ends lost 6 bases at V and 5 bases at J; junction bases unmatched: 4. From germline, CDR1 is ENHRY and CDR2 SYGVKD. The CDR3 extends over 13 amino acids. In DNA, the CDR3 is TGTGCCATCAGCTCCGGGACAGACAATGAGCAGTTCTTC. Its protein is CAISSGTDNEQFF.

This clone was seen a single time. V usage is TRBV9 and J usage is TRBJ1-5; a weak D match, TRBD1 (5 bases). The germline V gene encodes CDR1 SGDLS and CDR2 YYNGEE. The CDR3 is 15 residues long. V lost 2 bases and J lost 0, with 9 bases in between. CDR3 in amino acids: CASSVGGDSNQPQHF. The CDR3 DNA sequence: TGTGCCAGCAGCGTCGGGGGGGATAGCAATCAGCCCCAGCATTTT.

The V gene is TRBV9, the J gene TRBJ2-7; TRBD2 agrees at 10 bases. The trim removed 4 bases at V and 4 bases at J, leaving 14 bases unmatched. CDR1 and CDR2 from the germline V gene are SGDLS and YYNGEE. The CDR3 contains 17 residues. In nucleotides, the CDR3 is TGTGCCAGCAGCCCCCTGGAGGCTAGCGGGAGTTCTTACGAGCAGTACTTC. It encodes CASSPLEASGSSYEQYF.

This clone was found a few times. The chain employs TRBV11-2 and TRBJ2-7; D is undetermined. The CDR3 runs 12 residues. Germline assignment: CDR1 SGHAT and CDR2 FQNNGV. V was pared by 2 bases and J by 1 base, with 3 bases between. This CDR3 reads CASSLQSYEQYF. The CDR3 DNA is TGTGCCAGCAGCTTACAGTCCTACGAGCAGTACTTC.

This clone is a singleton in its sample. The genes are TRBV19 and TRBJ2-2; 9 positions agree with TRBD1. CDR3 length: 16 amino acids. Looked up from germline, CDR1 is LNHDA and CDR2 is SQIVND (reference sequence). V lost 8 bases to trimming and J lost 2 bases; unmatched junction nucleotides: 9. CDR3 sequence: CASLAGQGPNTGELFF. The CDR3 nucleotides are TGTGCCAGTCTCGCCGGACAGGGGCCTAACACCGGGGAGCTGTTTTTT.

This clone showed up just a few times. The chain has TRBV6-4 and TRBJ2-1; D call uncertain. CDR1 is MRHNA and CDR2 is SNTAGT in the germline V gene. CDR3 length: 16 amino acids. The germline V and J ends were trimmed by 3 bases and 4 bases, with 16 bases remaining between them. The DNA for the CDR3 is TGTGCCAGCAGTGATTCGGCCACGGAGTTTTACAATGAGCAGTTCTTC. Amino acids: CASSDSATEFYNEQFF.

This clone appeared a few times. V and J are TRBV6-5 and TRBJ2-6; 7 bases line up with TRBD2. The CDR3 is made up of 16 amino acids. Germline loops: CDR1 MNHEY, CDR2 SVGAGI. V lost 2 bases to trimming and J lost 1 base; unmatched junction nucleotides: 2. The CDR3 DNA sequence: TGTGCCAGCAGTTACGAGGGAGGGTCTGGGGCCAACGTCCTGACTTTC. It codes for CASSYEGGSGANVLTF.

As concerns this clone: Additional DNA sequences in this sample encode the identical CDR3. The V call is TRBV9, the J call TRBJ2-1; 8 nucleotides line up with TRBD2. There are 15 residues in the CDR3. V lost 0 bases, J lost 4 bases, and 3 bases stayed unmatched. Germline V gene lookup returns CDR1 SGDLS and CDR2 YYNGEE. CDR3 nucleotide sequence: TGTGCCAGCAGCGTAGAACTAGCGGCTTACAATGAGCAGTTCTTC. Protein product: CASSVELAAYNEQFF. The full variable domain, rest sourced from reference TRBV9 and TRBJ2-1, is DSGVTQTPKHLITATGQRVTLRCSPRSGDLSVYWYQQSLDQGLQFLIQYYNGEERAKGNILERFSAQQFPDLHSELNLSSLELGDSALYFCASSVELAAYNEQFFGPGTRLTVL.

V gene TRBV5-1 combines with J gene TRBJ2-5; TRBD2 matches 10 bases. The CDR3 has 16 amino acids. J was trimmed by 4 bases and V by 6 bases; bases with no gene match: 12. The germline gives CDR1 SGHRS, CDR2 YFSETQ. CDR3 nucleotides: TGCGCCAGCAACGACCTCACAGCGGGAGGGTCAGAGACCCAGTACTTC. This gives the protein CASNDLTAGGSETQYF.

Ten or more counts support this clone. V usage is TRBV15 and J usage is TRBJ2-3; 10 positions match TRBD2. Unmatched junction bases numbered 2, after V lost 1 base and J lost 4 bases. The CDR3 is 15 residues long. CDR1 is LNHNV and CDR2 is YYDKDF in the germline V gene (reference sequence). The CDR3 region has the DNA TGTGCCACCAGCAGAGCAGCGGGAGGGCCAGATACGCAGTATTTT. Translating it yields CATSRAAGGPDTQYF.

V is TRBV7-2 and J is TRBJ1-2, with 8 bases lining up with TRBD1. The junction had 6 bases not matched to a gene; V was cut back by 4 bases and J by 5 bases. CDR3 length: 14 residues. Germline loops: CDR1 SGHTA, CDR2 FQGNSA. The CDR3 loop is CASSSGQGVYGYTF. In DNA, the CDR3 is TGTGCCAGCAGCTCCGGACAGGGAGTATATGGCTACACCTTC.

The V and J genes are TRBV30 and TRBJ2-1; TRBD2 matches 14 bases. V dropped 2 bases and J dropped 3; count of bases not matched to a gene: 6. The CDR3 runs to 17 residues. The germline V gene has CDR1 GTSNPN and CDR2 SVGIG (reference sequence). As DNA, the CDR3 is TGTGCCTGGAGTTCCCGGGGACTAGCGGGAGTCTACAATGAGCAGTTCTTC. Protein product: CAWSSRGLAGVYNEQFF.

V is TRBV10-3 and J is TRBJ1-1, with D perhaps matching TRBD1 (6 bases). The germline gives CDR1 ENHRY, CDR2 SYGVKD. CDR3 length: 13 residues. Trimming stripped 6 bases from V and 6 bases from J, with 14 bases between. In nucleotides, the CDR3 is TGTGCCATCAGGGGAACAGGGCCCGCTGAAGCTTTCTTT. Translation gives CAIRGTGPAEAFF.

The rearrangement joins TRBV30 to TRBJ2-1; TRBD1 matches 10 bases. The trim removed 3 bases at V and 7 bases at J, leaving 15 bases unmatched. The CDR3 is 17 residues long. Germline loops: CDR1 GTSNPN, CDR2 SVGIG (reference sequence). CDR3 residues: CAWRVGLGQGRENEQFF. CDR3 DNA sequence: TGTGCCTGGAGGGTGGGACTGGGACAGGGGAGAGAGAATGAGCAGTTCTTC.

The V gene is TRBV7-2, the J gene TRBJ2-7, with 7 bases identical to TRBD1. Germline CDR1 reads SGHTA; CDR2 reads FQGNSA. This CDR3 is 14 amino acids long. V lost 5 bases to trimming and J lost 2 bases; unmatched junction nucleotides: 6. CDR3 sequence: CASSRDSATYEQYF. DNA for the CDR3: TGTGCCAGCAGCCGGGACAGTGCAACCTACGAGCAGTACTTC.

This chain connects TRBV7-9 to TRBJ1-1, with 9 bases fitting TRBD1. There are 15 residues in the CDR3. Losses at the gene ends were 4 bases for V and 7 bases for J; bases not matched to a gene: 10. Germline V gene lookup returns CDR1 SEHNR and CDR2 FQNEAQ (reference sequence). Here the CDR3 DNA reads TGTGCCAGCAGCTCCAACAGGGGGCTGTTAGGTGAAGCTTTCTTT. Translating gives CASSSNRGLLGEAFF.

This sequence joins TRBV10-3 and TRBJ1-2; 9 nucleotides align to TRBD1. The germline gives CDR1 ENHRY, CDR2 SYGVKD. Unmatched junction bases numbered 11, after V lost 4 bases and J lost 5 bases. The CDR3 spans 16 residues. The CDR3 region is CAISGGGSGQGYGYTF. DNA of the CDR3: TGTGCCATCAGTGGCGGGGGATCGGGACAGGGTTATGGCTACACCTTC.

In DNA, the CDR3 is TGTGCCAGCAGCCAAGAGGGCAGGGGGTCCTACGAGCAGTACTTC. Its protein product is CASSQEGRGSYEQYF. The chain has TRBV3-1 (or the pseudogene TRBV3-2) and TRBJ2-7; 7 bases line up with TRBD1. With 0 bases clipped from V and 1 base from J, the junction kept 3 bases outside the gene matches. Germline CDR1 LGHDT, CDR2 YNNKEL (reference sequence). CDR3 size: 15 residues.

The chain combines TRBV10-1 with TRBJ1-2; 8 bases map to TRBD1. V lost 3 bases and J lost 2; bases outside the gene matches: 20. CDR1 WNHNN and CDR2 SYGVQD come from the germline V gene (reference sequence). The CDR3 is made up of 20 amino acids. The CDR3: CASSDFPGTGGIRWNYGYTF. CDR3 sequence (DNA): TGCGCCAGCAGTGATTTCCCAGGGACAGGTGGGATTCGATGGAACTATGGCTACACCTTC.

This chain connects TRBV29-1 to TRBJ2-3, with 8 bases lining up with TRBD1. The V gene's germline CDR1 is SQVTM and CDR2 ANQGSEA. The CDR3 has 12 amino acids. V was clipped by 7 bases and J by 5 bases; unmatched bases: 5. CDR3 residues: CSADRGGDTQYF. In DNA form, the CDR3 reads TGCAGCGCCGACAGGGGAGGAGATACGCAGTATTTT.

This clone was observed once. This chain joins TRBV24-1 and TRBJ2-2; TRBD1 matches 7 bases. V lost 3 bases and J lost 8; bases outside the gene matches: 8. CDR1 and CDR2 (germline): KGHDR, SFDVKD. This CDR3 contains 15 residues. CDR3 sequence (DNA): TGTGCCACCAGTGATCCCGGGACAGAAGTGGGGGAGCTGTTTTTT. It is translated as CATSDPGTEVGELFF.

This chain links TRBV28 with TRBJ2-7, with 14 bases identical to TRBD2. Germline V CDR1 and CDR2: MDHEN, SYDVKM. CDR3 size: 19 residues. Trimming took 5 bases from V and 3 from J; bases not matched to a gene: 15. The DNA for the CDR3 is TGTGCCAGCAGTCAAACCCCAGGACTAGCGGGGGGAACCCTCTACGAGCAGTACTTC. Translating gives CASSQTPGLAGGTLYEQYF. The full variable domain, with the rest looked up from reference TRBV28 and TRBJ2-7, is DVKVTQSSRYLVKRTGEKVFLECVQDMDHENMFWYRQDPGLGLRLIYFSYDVKMKEKGDIPEGYSVSREKKERFSLILESASTNQTSMYLCASSQTPGLAGGTLYEQYFGPGTRLTVT.

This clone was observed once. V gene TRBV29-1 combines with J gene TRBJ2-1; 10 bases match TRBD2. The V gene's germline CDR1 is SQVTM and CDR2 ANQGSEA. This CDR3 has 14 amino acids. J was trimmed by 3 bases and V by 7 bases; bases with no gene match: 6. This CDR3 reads CSERAGGDYNEQFF. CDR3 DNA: TGCAGCGAGAGAGCGGGAGGGGACTACAATGAGCAGTTCTTC.